This T cell receptor (beta chain) was sequenced for a study of T cell clones after liver transplantation. Study context: TCRbeta sequencing after a pre-transplant mixed lymphocyte reaction identified graft-donor-reactive clones, later tracked in post-transplant blood. Draws occurred before transplant, before withdrawal, and after complete or failed withdrawal. HCV positivity affected three of eight recipients; the rest lacked autoimmune or viral indications.

Data came from immunoSEQ multiplex PCR; TCRdb stores just in-frame clones and leaves some out. Of nearly 25,000 clones in the sample, approximately 68% were seen once. Note on this clone: The antigen is unknown.

The study, taken as a whole, reports: Donor-reactive sequences fell more than third party-reactive ones, suggesting partial deletion.

This receptor was taken from a human donor who received a liver transplant. Specimen: CD4+ T cells from blood, collected before liver transplant.

The CDR3 loop is CASSSQRTGGSETQYF. In nucleotides, the CDR3 is TGTGCCAGCAGCTCCCAGCGGACAGGGGGCTCGGAGACCCAGTACTTC. This chain joins TRBV7-6 and TRBJ2-5; 11 bases agree with TRBD1. The CDR3 covers 16 residues. Germline CDR1 reads SGHVS; CDR2 reads FNYEAQ. J was trimmed by 5 bases and V by 4 bases; bases with no gene match: 9.